This T cell receptor beta chain was documented in a study of blood T cell repertoires in COVID-19. Looking at the study overall: Donors in the United States, Italy and Spain gave samples during acute or convalescent COVID-19.

The CDR3 has 14 amino acids. The germline V gene has CDR1 MDHEN and CDR2 SYDVKM. V was clipped by 6 bases and J by 4 bases; unmatched bases: 6. Original methodology: Scientists estimated how many nucleated cells there were by amplifying reference gene primers. Clones were sequenced by immunoSEQ multiplex PCR, and TCRdb holds only the in-frame ones, with some missing. The DNA was the basis for D and trimming; V, J and clone size are from that table. The top ten hold around 40% of the sample, which has 130,000 to 150,000 clones, under 90% seen once. The chain recombines TRBV28 with TRBJ1-5, with 7 bases identical to TRBD1. The origin of this receptor is a human donor in a cohort sampled during active COVID-19. The sequenced material came from peripheral blood. In DNA form, the CDR3 reads TGTGCCAGCAGGGCCGGGACAGTGAATCAGCCCCAGCATTTT. Protein product: CASRAGTVNQPQHF.